This passage covers 32 T cell receptor beta chains from one sample sequenced in a study of identical twins. TCRdb redid the calling of the 5' RACE reads with MiXCR, one entry per CDR3 protein. Of about 340,000 distinct CDR3 sequences in the sample, 8.5% to 10% were seen once. Sequencing used naive T cells sorted from blood. These receptors all come from a woman aged 45-65 years in good health.

This clonotype was picked up a small number of times. The chain is built from TRBV20-1 and TRBJ2-2, with unresolved D. Trimming stripped 6 bases from V and 0 bases from J, with 8 bases between. The CDR3 has 13 residues. Per the germline V gene, CDR1 is DFQATT and CDR2 is SNEGSKA (reference sequence). CDR3 protein: CSANPANTGELFF. In nucleotides, the CDR3 is TGCAGTGCCAACCCAGCGAACACCGGGGAGCTGTTTTTT.

The table lists this clonotype with a few counts. As DNA, the CDR3 is TGTGCCAGCAGCGTAGGGGCTAGCGGGAGTAATGAGCAGTTCTTC. Translated, it gives CASSVGASGSNEQFF. V usage is TRBV9 and J usage is TRBJ2-1; TRBD2 aligns across 10 bases. Germline CDR1 reads SGDLS; CDR2 reads YYNGEE. This CDR3 spans 15 amino acids. The junction had 4 bases not matched to a gene; V was cut back by 0 bases and J by 7 bases.

This sequence joins TRBV5-6 and TRBJ1-4; the D gene is possibly TRBD1 (5 bases). Germline assignment: CDR1 SGHDT and CDR2 YYEEEE. The ends were cut back, 4 bases at V and 8 bases at J, with 18 bases in the middle. This CDR3 region has 15 residues. The CDR3 sequence: CASSGLGGAGEKLFF. CDR3 sequence (DNA): TGTGCCAGCAGCGGCCTCGGCGGGGCAGGGGAAAAACTGTTTTTT. The whole variable domain, remainder taken from reference TRBV5-6 and TRBJ1-4, is DAGVTQSPTHLIKTRGQQVTLRCSPKSGHDTVSWYQQALGQGPQFIFQYYEEEERQRGNFPDRFSGHQFPNYSSELNVNALLLGDSALYLCASSGLGGAGEKLFFGSGTQLSVL.

The CDR3: CSANPPGQETQYF. DNA for the CDR3: TGCAGTGCTAACCCTCCCGGCCAAGAGACCCAGTACTTC. V and J are TRBV20-1 and TRBJ2-5; D uncertain. V was trimmed by 4 bases and J by 1 base, leaving 10 bases between them. The CDR3 has 13 amino acids. The germline gives CDR1 DFQATT, CDR2 SNEGSKA (reference sequence).

J is TRBJ2-1 and V is TRBV4-2; no definite D call. The CDR3 covers 16 residues. The germline gives CDR1 LGHNA, CDR2 YNFKEQ. V was trimmed by 0 bases and J by 9 bases, leaving 18 bases between them. The CDR3 sequence is CASSQELSSGATEQFF. CDR3 DNA sequence: TGTGCCAGCAGCCAAGAGCTCAGCTCGGGTGCGACTGAGCAGTTCTTC.

This clonotype was counted only a few times. In DNA form, the CDR3 reads TGTGCCAGCCGGGGTAACGGACCCAGAGGGTTCTTC. Its protein product is CASRGNGPRGFF. This rearrangement joins TRBV6-1 to TRBJ2-1; D might be TRBD2 (5 bases). The CDR3 has 12 residues. V was clipped by 8 bases and J by 15 bases, with 20 bases between them. The germline gives CDR1 MNHNS, CDR2 SASEGT.

This clonotype was observed a few times. The V gene is TRBV5-1, the J gene TRBJ2-4; maybe TRBD2 (6 bases). Germline loops: CDR1 SGHRS, CDR2 YFSETQ. The V end was cut by 0 bases, the J end by 7 bases, with 8 bases between. The CDR3 length is 13 residues. The CDR3, as DNA: TGCGCCAGCAGCTTGGAACTAGCCAACATTCAGTACTTC. Residues: CASSLELANIQYF.

This clonotype was found many times. The rearrangement joins TRBV14 to TRBJ2-5; no reliable D call. The CDR3 contains 12 residues. Looked up from germline, CDR1 is SGHDN and CDR2 is FVKESK. Deletions cut 1 base from V and 5 bases from J, with 5 bases between. Written as DNA, the CDR3 is TGTGCCAGCAGCCAAGTCGGGGAGACCCAGTACTTC. Translation: CASSQVGETQYF.

The sample holds many counts of this clonotype. The chain links TRBV4-1 to TRBJ1-5, with 7 bases identical to TRBD1. Germline CDR1 MGHRA, CDR2 YSYEKL. V lost 0 bases to trimming and J lost 1 base; unmatched junction nucleotides: 15. The CDR3 runs 20 residues. The CDR3 reads CASSQDRRDRNPMSNQPQHF. The CDR3 DNA sequence: TGCGCCAGCAGCCAAGATCGGCGGGACAGAAACCCTATGAGCAATCAGCCCCAGCATTTT.

This rearrangement joins TRBV4-1 to TRBJ2-7; 10 bases align to TRBD2. Per the germline V gene, CDR1 is MGHRA and CDR2 is YSYEKL. CDR3 length equals 15 residues. With 2 bases clipped from V and 5 bases from J, the junction kept 6 bases outside the gene matches. CDR3 amino acids: CASSQLAGAVDEQYV. CDR3 nucleotides: TGCGCCAGCAGCCAACTAGCGGGAGCCGTAGACGAGCAGTACGTC.

This clonotype was seen only a few times. This chain links TRBV6-5 with TRBJ2-5, with D hard to call. Trimming stripped 6 bases from V and 2 bases from J, with 10 bases between. CDR3 length: 13 amino acids. Germline V gene data show CDR1 as MNHEY and CDR2 as SVGAGI. The CDR3 bases are TGTGCCAGCAGAACAGTGGGACAAGAGACCCAGTACTTC. Its protein product is CASRTVGQETQYF.

This clonotype was counted a few times. This chain connects TRBV4-1 to TRBJ2-3, with TRBD2 matching over 10 bases. CDR1 and CDR2 (germline): MGHRA, YSYEKL. The ends lost 0 bases at V and 6 bases at J; junction bases unmatched: 12. This CDR3 has 18 amino acids. The CDR3 region has the DNA TGCGCCAGCAGCCAAGATCTAGTGACTAGCGGGTGGCAGGATACGCAGTATTTT. It encodes CASSQDLVTSGWQDTQYF.

V is TRBV12-3 or TRBV12-4 and J is TRBJ2-7; a weak D match, TRBD2 (5 bases). The CDR3 is made up of 14 amino acids. Trimming shortened V by 6 bases and J by 1 base, and 13 bases separated the two germline ends. The CDR3 DNA reads TGTGCCAGCAGGCATCCCCAGCGGTCCTACGAGCAGTACGTC. Translating it yields CASRHPQRSYEQYV.

This clonotype was counted only a few times. The CDR3 here is CSVARFDRVDNEQFF. DNA for the CDR3: TGCAGCGTTGCCAGATTCGACAGGGTAGACAATGAGCAGTTCTTC. The J gene is TRBJ2-1, the V gene TRBV29-1; TRBD1 aligns across 7 bases. Germline V lookup: CDR1 SQVTM, CDR2 ANQGSEA. This CDR3 region has 15 residues. Germline trimming cut 4 bases from V and 5 bases from J; bases unmatched to any gene: 11.

This clonotype was seen more than once but under ten times. The chain links TRBV20-1 to TRBJ2-1; the match to TRBD2 covers 12 bases. The CDR3 has 14 residues. Germline-derived CDR1 and CDR2 are DFQATT and SNEGSKA (reference sequence). Unmatched junction bases numbered 6, after V lost 5 bases and J lost 7 bases. CDR3 in amino acids: CSAELAGGRNEQFF. The CDR3 coding sequence is TGCAGTGCTGAGCTAGCGGGAGGGAGGAATGAGCAGTTCTTC.

This clonotype was seen only a few times. This sequence joins TRBV9 and TRBJ1-2, with 9 positions matching TRBD1. The CDR3 totals 16 residues. Germline CDR1 and CDR2: SGDLS and YYNGEE. J gave up 6 bases and V 2 bases, and 11 bases lay outside the gene matches. Here the CDR3 reads CASSVIIGDRAHGYTF. CDR3 coding DNA: TGTGCCAGCAGCGTGATCATAGGGGACAGGGCACATGGCTACACCTTC.

The chain joins TRBV12-5 to TRBJ2-3, with 9 bases that match TRBD1. Trimming took 3 bases from V and 2 from J; bases not matched to a gene: 3. Germline V gene lookup returns CDR1 LGHNT and CDR2 FRNRAP. The CDR3 is made up of 15 amino acids. CDR3 protein: CASGFDRGITDTQYF. CDR3 bases: TGTGCTAGTGGTTTCGACAGGGGGATCACAGATACGCAGTATTTT.

In this sample, this clonotype turned up a few times. The genes are TRBV21-1 and TRBJ2-6. TRBV21-1 is reported as a pseudogene. There are 12 residues in the CDR3. CDR3 loop: CASDYGANVLTF. CDR3 nucleotides: TGTGCCAGCGATTACGGGGCCAACGTCCTGACTTTC.

This clonotype showed up many times. The CDR3 spells CASSEVGTGTDTQYF. The CDR3 DNA sequence: TGTGCCAGCAGTGAAGTCGGGACTGGCACAGATACGCAGTATTTT. This chain links TRBV2 with TRBJ2-3; D is possibly TRBD2 (6 bases). V lost 1 base and J lost 1, with 9 bases in between. The length of the CDR3 is 15 residues. Germline V CDR1 and CDR2: SNHLY, FYNNEI.

This clonotype occurred a few times. This rearrangement joins TRBV7-8 to TRBJ2-4; tentatively, D is TRBD2 (5 bases). V lost 7 bases, J lost 0 bases, and 19 bases lay in between. CDR3 length equals 17 residues. Germline CDR1 reads SGHVS; CDR2 reads FQNEAQ. CDR3 in DNA: TGTGCCAGCACCCTAGGAGGAGGACCCTTAGCCAAAAACATTCAGTACTTC. This translates into CASTLGGGPLAKNIQYF.

This chain joins TRBV10-3 and TRBJ2-3, with D tentatively TRBD2 (5 bases). This CDR3 contains 13 residues. The germline gives CDR1 ENHRY, CDR2 SYGVKD. The V gene lost 5 bases and the J gene lost 4 bases, with 10 bases spanning the gap. The CDR3 loop is CAISTGVSDTQYF. The DNA of the CDR3 is TGTGCCATCAGTACCGGGGTGTCAGATACGCAGTATTTT.

V usage is TRBV3-1 and J usage is TRBJ2-7; D tentatively reads TRBD1 or TRBD2 (5 bases each). V was pared by 0 bases and J by 7 bases, with 10 bases between. Germline assignment: CDR1 LGHDT and CDR2 YNNKEL (reference sequence). CDR3 length: 13 amino acids. The CDR3 region has the DNA TGTGCCAGCAGCCAAGATCTGGGACGGGAGCAGTACTTC. Translation gives CASSQDLGREQYF.

This clonotype was detected ten times or more. The chain uses TRBV12-3 or TRBV12-4 and TRBJ2-1; 8 positions match TRBD2. Trimming took 6 bases from V and 1 from J; bases not matched to a gene: 2. CDR3 size: 14 residues. This CDR3 is CASRGGRSYNEQFF. CDR3 nucleotides: TGTGCCAGCAGAGGCGGGAGGTCCTACAATGAGCAGTTCTTC.

This clonotype turned up a few times. The chain employs TRBV12-3 or TRBV12-4 and TRBJ1-5; D possibly corresponds to TRBD1 (6 bases). V was clipped by 8 bases and J by 5 bases, with 16 bases between them. The CDR3 length is 14 residues. In nucleotides, the CDR3 is TGTGCCAGCCGGAGGGGGGGTAGATATCAGCCCCAGCATTTT. Translated, it gives CASRRGGRYQPQHF.

This clonotype was recorded a few times. The rearrangement uses TRBV6-4 and TRBJ2-1; D is possibly TRBD1 or TRBD2 (5 bases each). Germline V gene data show CDR1 as MRHNA and CDR2 as SNTAGT. The length of the CDR3 is 11 residues. Trimming pared 4 bases from V and 15 bases from J, leaving 13 bases between. Here the CDR3 DNA reads TGTGCCAGCAGTGTCCGAGGGGAGAGGTTCTTC. Translated: CASSVRGERFF.

There are many counts of this clonotype. V and J are TRBV5-1 and TRBJ2-2; TRBD2 might be the D (6 bases). V lost 4 bases to trimming and J lost 0 bases, with 10 bases between them. This CDR3 spans 15 amino acids. From germline, CDR1 is SGHRS and CDR2 YFSETQ. The CDR3 region has the DNA TGCGCCAGCAGCGCCGGGACTTCGAACACCGGGGAGCTGTTTTTT. Protein sequence: CASSAGTSNTGELFF.

The table lists this clonotype with many counts. The rearrangement uses TRBV5-1 and TRBJ2-3, with D uncertain. This CDR3 is 13 amino acids long. The V end was cut by 4 bases, the J end by 4 bases, with 10 bases between. The germline V gene encodes CDR1 SGHRS and CDR2 YFSETQ. CDR3 in DNA: TGCGCCAGCAGCCAAGGACCATCAGATACGCAGTATTTT. Protein: CASSQGPSDTQYF.

This clonotype appeared a few times. The genes are TRBV27 and TRBJ2-1; TRBD1 matches 9 bases. The ends lost 4 bases at V and 7 bases at J; junction bases unmatched: 8. Germline CDR1 is MNHEY and CDR2 is SMNVEV (reference sequence). This CDR3 spans 15 amino acids. This CDR3 is CASSSPGQGRNEQFF. As DNA, the CDR3 is TGTGCCAGCAGTTCTCCGGGACAGGGTCGAAATGAGCAGTTCTTC.

This clonotype was observed a handful of times. This chain links TRBV20-1 with TRBJ2-1, with TRBD2 matching 9 bases. V lost 1 base and J lost 9; bases outside the gene matches: 7. From germline, CDR1 is DFQATT and CDR2 SNEGSKA (reference sequence). CDR3 length: 14 amino acids. The CDR3 region is CSARVPSGIPEQFF. In DNA, the CDR3 is TGCAGTGCTAGAGTCCCTAGCGGGATCCCTGAGCAGTTCTTC.

The chain combines TRBV12-3 or TRBV12-4 with TRBJ2-4, with D tentatively TRBD1 (6 bases). This CDR3 comprises 13 residues. V was clipped by 2 bases and J by 15 bases, with 17 bases between them. The CDR3 is CASSLRDIWSLYF. The CDR3 DNA follows: TGTGCCAGCAGTTTACGGGACATCTGGTCACTGTACTTC.

The gene calls are TRBV28 and TRBJ2-3; no firm D call. The CDR3 is made up of 15 amino acids. Trimming took 5 bases from V and 6 from J, leaving 18 bases between them. Looked up from germline, CDR1 is MDHEN and CDR2 is SYDVKM. The CDR3 sequence: CASSGLNRLGDTQYF. The CDR3 DNA sequence: TGTGCCAGCAGTGGCCTGAACCGTCTGGGGGATACGCAGTATTTT.

This clonotype was seen only a few times. The chain carries TRBV10-3 and TRBJ2-7; D ambiguous. Trimming pared 0 bases from V and 3 bases from J, leaving 9 bases between. The CDR3 loop spans 14 amino acids. CDR1 and CDR2 from the germline V gene are ENHRY and SYGVKD. The CDR3 region is CAISESAVRYEQYF. Written as DNA, the CDR3 is TGTGCCATCAGTGAGTCGGCGGTACGCTACGAGCAGTACTTC.